The 18 T cell receptor beta chains below all came from one sample that was sequenced in a study of shared clonotypes between healthy human individuals. Generated by immunoSEQ multiplex PCR, the TCRdb table keeps only in-frame clones and is missing some. The top ten hold under 0.15% of the sample, which has over 2 million clones, roughly 96% seen once. Sequencing was carried out using naive CD4+ T cells sorted from blood. Noted subset: CD45RA+ positively selected. These receptors came from a man younger than 35 in good health.

V gene TRBV19 combines with J gene TRBJ1-1; D call uncertain. This CDR3 region has 14 residues. Germline V gives CDR1 LNHDA, CDR2 SQIVND (reference sequence). Trimming took off 2 bases at V and 9 bases at J, with 16 bases between the two ends. The CDR3 coding sequence is TGTGCCAGTAGTATACTTATCGGGCCCGGCCAAGCTTTCTTT. This codes for CASSILIGPGQAFF.

The J gene is TRBJ1-1, the V gene TRBV18; 8 bases align to TRBD1. With V trimmed by 3 bases and J by 5 bases, 5 bases remained unmatched. CDR3 length equals 14 residues. Per the germline V gene, CDR1 is KGHSH and CDR2 is LQKENI. The DNA for the CDR3 is TGTGCCAGCTCACCGTCGACAGGGGAGACTGAAGCTTTCTTT. Translated: CASSPSTGETEAFF.

The V and J genes are TRBV30 and TRBJ1-4; 10 positions match TRBD1. This CDR3 contains 16 residues. Trimming took 3 bases from V and 0 from J; bases not matched to a gene: 4. The germline V gene has CDR1 GTSNPN and CDR2 SVGIG (reference sequence). The CDR3 region has the DNA TGTGCCTGGAGCCAGGGACAGGGGACAACTAATGAAAAACTGTTTTTT. It specifies CAWSQGQGTTNEKLFF.

Comment on this clone: Other DNA sequences from this sample encode an identical CDR3 as well. V and J are TRBV6-5 and TRBJ1-1; D is undetermined. The V end lost 2 bases, the J end lost 1 base, and 8 bases lay between the germline ends. Germline V CDR1 and CDR2: MNHEY, SVGAGI. This CDR3 region has 14 residues. The CDR3 sequence: CASSYVGANTEAFF. The CDR3 nucleotides read TGTGCCAGCAGTTACGTGGGAGCGAACACTGAAGCTTTCTTT.

The genes are TRBV7-9 and TRBJ1-1, with D unresolved. Germline V lookup: CDR1 SEHNR, CDR2 FQNEAQ (reference sequence). The CDR3 consists of 14 residues. Trimming removed 5 bases at V and 1 base at J, with 11 bases between. The CDR3 protein is CASSPPPGNTEAFF. As DNA, the CDR3 is TGTGCCAGCAGCCCCCCACCGGGGAACACTGAAGCTTTCTTT.

The CDR3 DNA reads as TGTGCCAGTAGCCCCCAGGGCCAGGACAATCAGCCCCAGCATTTT. Its protein is CASSPQGQDNQPQHF. The chain uses TRBV19 and TRBJ1-5; D perhaps matches TRBD1 (5 bases). The CDR3 length is 15 residues. Germline-derived CDR1 and CDR2 are LNHDA and SQIVND (reference sequence). Trimming pared 6 bases from V and 3 bases from J, leaving 15 bases between.

The chain recombines TRBV27 with TRBJ1-6; no clear D gene. V gave up 6 bases and J gave up 4 bases, with 22 bases separating them. Per the germline V gene, CDR1 is MNHEY and CDR2 is SMNVEV (reference sequence). The CDR3 totals 18 residues. The CDR3 region has the DNA TGTGCCAGCAGGTTTAACAGATCCCAAAGTCTATATAATTCACCCCTCCACTTT. Encoded protein: CASRFNRSQSLYNSPLHF.

The V call is TRBV7-3, the J call TRBJ2-1, with a weak D call TRBD1 (5 bases). V gave up 5 bases and J gave up 1 base, with 12 bases separating them. The germline V gene has CDR1 SGHTA and CDR2 FQGTGA. The CDR3 totals 15 residues. Written as DNA, the CDR3 is TGTGCCAGCAGCGTTCAGGGTACGTCCTACAATGAGCAGTTCTTC. Its protein product is CASSVQGTSYNEQFF.

V usage is TRBV5-1 and J usage is TRBJ2-3, with D perhaps matching TRBD1 (5 bases). This CDR3 region has 15 residues. The V end was cut by 4 bases, the J end by 1 base, with 13 bases between. The V gene's germline CDR1 is SGHRS and CDR2 YFSETQ. CDR3 nucleotide sequence: TGCGCCAGCAGCCTGACAGAGCAAGGCACAGATACGCAGTATTTT. Translation: CASSLTEQGTDTQYF.

Written as DNA, the CDR3 is TGTGCCAGCAGCTTAGTAGCGTCAGGGTCGGAGACCCAGTACTTC. It translates to CASSLVASGSETQYF. V is TRBV7-2 and J is TRBJ2-5; the D call may be TRBD1 or TRBD2 (5 bases each). Germline lookup yields CDR1 SGHTA and CDR2 FQGNSA. The CDR3 is 15 amino acids. Trimming cost V 1 base and J 5 bases, with 14 bases left between them.

This chain connects TRBV6-4 to TRBJ1-4, with 7 bases lining up with TRBD1. CDR1 is MRHNA and CDR2 is SNTAGT in the germline V gene. Trimming took 10 bases from V and 0 from J; bases not matched to a gene: 5. This CDR3 comprises 14 residues. DNA for the CDR3: TGTGCCAAGGGGGCTGCTGCAACTAATGAAAAACTGTTTTTT. This gives the protein CAKGAAATNEKLFF.

The CDR3, as DNA: TGTGCCAGCAGCTTTTCGGGACAGGGGGCGTTTGGCTACACCTTC. Residues: CASSFSGQGAFGYTF. This chain connects TRBV5-5 to TRBJ1-2; 12 positions match TRBD1. CDR1 is SGHKS and CDR2 is YYEKEE in the germline V gene (reference sequence). The junction had 6 bases not matched to a gene; V was cut back by 2 bases and J by 7 bases. The CDR3 loop spans 15 amino acids.

This chain uses TRBV29-1 with TRBJ2-2; 9 nucleotides align to TRBD1. The CDR3 runs 17 residues. The germline gives CDR1 SQVTM, CDR2 ANQGSEA. After removal of 6 bases from V and 7 bases from J, the junction contained 18 bases not matched to a gene. In DNA, the CDR3 is TGCAGCGTGGGCGGGCAGGGACAGGGTACTATCGTCGGGGAGCTGTTTTTT. It codes for CSVGGQGQGTIVGELFF.

This chain joins TRBV4-1 and TRBJ2-3, with TRBD2 identical over 9 bases. The CDR3 covers 15 residues. The germline V gene has CDR1 MGHRA and CDR2 YSYEKL. V lost 1 base to trimming and J lost 10 bases; unmatched junction nucleotides: 9. CDR3 in DNA: TGCGCCAGCAGCCAAGGGCGGGAGGGCACCCCAGCGCAGTATTTT. The encoded protein is CASSQGREGTPAQYF.

The chain uses TRBV5-1 and TRBJ1-2; no definite D call. Germline values: CDR1 SGHRS, CDR2 YFSETQ. V was clipped by 4 bases and J by 5 bases, with 12 bases between them. This CDR3 contains 13 residues. In DNA, the CDR3 is TGCGCCAGCAGCCCGACCTTTCAATATGGCTACACCTTC. This codes for CASSPTFQYGYTF.

The chain has TRBV9 and TRBJ2-5; 14 bases map to TRBD2. Germline V gene lookup returns CDR1 SGDLS and CDR2 YYNGEE. The CDR3 covers 19 residues. The V gene end was trimmed by 4 bases and the J gene end by 1 base; junction bases not matched to a gene: 12. CDR3 in DNA: TGTGCCAGCAGCCCGACCGAAGGGACTAGCGGGGGCTTCCAAGAGACCCAGTACTTC. Translated, it gives CASSPTEGTSGGFQETQYF.

The CDR3 nucleotides are TGCGCCAGCCACTATCTGGGGATGAACACTGAAGCTTTCTTT. This gives the protein CASHYLGMNTEAFF. V is TRBV5-1 and J is TRBJ1-1, with unresolved D. The CDR3 totals 14 residues. CDR1 and CDR2 (germline): SGHRS, YFSETQ. V lost 7 bases and J 0 bases, leaving 13 bases between the germline ends.

The V gene is TRBV6-5, the J gene TRBJ2-5; 9 bases align to TRBD1. Germline V gives CDR1 MNHEY, CDR2 SVGAGI. Trimming removed 4 bases from V and 6 bases from J; junction bases left unmatched: 9. The CDR3 runs to 15 residues. CDR3: CASSFLQGAQKTQYF. The CDR3 nucleotides are TGTGCCAGCAGTTTCCTACAGGGGGCGCAGAAGACCCAGTACTTC.